Listed below are T cell receptor beta chains from one sample, sequenced in a study of T cell changes during pregnancy in multiple sclerosis. Some clones are missing from TCRdb's copy, which holds only in-frame ones; the method was immunoSEQ multiplex PCR. The top ten clones hold about 10% of a sample with approximately 30,000 clones, 90% of them seen once. The specimen was CD8+ T cells from peripheral blood mononuclear cells, collected before pregnancy. The receptors originated from a female donor with multiple sclerosis, enrolled in a pregnancy study. Both conserved end residues are part of each CDR3. A D gene is named only where the DNA matches it firmly. Rows give clone size only sometimes, using once, few, many, or a class for an expanded clone.

j_gene,d_gene,abundance,v_gene,CDR3aa,CDR3nt
TRBJ2-7,TRBD1,once,TRBV6-5,CASSYPGQSYEQYF,TGTGCCAGCAGTTACCCGGGACAGTCCTACGAGCAGTACTTC
TRBJ2-1,TRBD2,.,TRBV7-2,CASGSTSGGHSHYNEQFF,TGTGCCAGCGGATCGACTAGCGGGGGACATTCGCATTACAATGAGCAGTTCTTC
TRBJ2-3,.,.,TRBV7-2,CASSRLVSSGTDTQYF,TGTGCCAGCAGCCGCCTCGTGAGCTCTGGCACAGATACGCAGTATTTT
TRBJ2-7,TRBD2,.,TRBV27,CASSALSREGAYEQYF,TGTGCCAGCAGTGCGCTGAGTCGGGAGGGGGCCTACGAGCAGTACTTC
TRBJ2-1,TRBD1,few,TRBV25-1,CASSEYRGHNEQFF,TGTGCCAGCAGTGAGTACAGGGGCCACAATGAGCAGTTCTTC
TRBJ1-1,TRBD1,once,TRBV29-1,CSVVQGDTEAFF,TGCAGCGTTGTACAGGGGGACACTGAAGCTTTCTTT
TRBJ2-1,.,.,TRBV27,CASSFRGAAGYNEQFF,TGTGCCAGCAGTTTCAGGGGAGCGGCAGGCTACAATGAGCAGTTCTTC
TRBJ1-1,.,.,TRBV19,CASSIADSPNTEAFF,TGTGCCAGTAGTATCGCGGACAGCCCGAACACTGAAGCTTTCTTT
TRBJ1-1,TRBD1,.,TRBV9,CASRQGASTEAFF,TGTGCCAGCAGACAGGGGGCCAGCACTGAAGCTTTCTTT
TRBJ2-7,.,.,TRBV6-5,CASSYRGSSYEQYF,TGTGCCAGCAGTTACAGGGGGAGCTCCTACGAGCAGTACTTC
TRBJ2-3,.,.,TRBV5-6,CASSHIFGGDTQYF,TGTGCCAGCAGCCATATATTCGGGGGAGATACGCAGTATTTT
TRBJ1-1,.,.,TRBV11-1,CASSLSATGNTEAFF,TGTGCCAGCAGCTTATCTGCGACAGGGAACACTGAAGCTTTCTTT
TRBJ1-2,.,.,TRBV28,CASSLSGGYGYTF,TGTGCCAGCAGTTTAAGTGGGGGGTATGGCTACACCTTC
TRBJ2-1,.,.,TRBV10-2,CASNWGKGNEQFF,TGCGCCAGCAATTGGGGCAAAGGGAATGAGCAGTTCTTC
TRBJ1-2,.,.,TRBV7-3,CASSTGRVSGYTF,TGTGCCAGCAGCACAGGGAGGGTCTCTGGCTACACCTTC
TRBJ2-7,TRBD2,.,TRBV7-9,CASSLVGRDEQYF,TGTGCCAGCAGCTTAGTGGGGAGGGACGAGCAGTACTTC
TRBJ2-5,TRBD2,.,TRBV9,CASSSGGGLETQYF,TGTGCCAGCAGTAGCGGGGGAGGATTAGAGACCCAGTACTTC
TRBJ2-1,.,.,TRBV7-6,CASSLALGGNGNEQFF,TGTGCCAGCAGCTTAGCGCTTGGCGGGAATGGTAATGAGCAGTTCTTC
TRBJ2-1,TRBD1,.,TRBV25-1,CASSPMWQGVYNEQFF,TGTGCCAGCAGTCCGATGTGGCAGGGGGTCTACAATGAGCAGTTCTTC
TRBJ1-4,.,.,TRBV19,CASSMSAGRYEKLFF,TGTGCCAGTAGTATGTCGGCAGGTCGGTATGAAAAACTGTTTTTT
TRBJ2-2,TRBD2,.,TRBV2,CASSLAGVGTGELFF,TGTGCCAGCAGTCTAGCGGGAGTAGGGACCGGGGAGCTGTTTTTT
TRBJ2-7,.,.,TRBV29-1,CSVGFEAGHEQYF,TGCAGCGTTGGGTTCGAGGCAGGGCACGAGCAGTACTTC
TRBJ2-7,TRBD1,.,TRBV27,CASSPGQGLFEQYF,TGTGCCAGCAGTCCGGGACAGGGTTTATTCGAGCAGTACTTC
TRBJ2-7,.,once,TRBV19,CASSLSNSYEQYF,TGTGCCAGTAGTCTCTCCAACAGCTACGAGCAGTACTTC
TRBJ2-7,.,once,TRBV27,CASSSFGGYEQYF,TGTGCCAGCAGCTCGTTTGGCGGCTACGAGCAGTACTTC
TRBJ2-6,.,.,TRBV7-9,CASSAGLRANVLTF,TGTGCCAGCAGCGCGGGACTCCGGGCCAACGTCCTGACTTTC
TRBJ1-1,.,.,TRBV6-4,CASRVTVNTEAFF,TGTGCCAGCCGGGTGACTGTGAACACTGAAGCTTTCTTT
TRBJ1-3,.,.,TRBV6-1,CASSVEGALSHGNTIYF,TGTGCCAGCAGTGTTGAGGGCGCCTTATCTCATGGAAACACCATATATTTT
TRBJ1-1,.,.,TRBV6-6,CASSYSGGATEAFF,TGTGCCAGCAGTTACTCGGGAGGGGCCACTGAAGCTTTCTTT
TRBJ2-3,.,once,TRBV19,CASSIDLFRRSGDTQYF,TGTGCCAGTAGTATAGATCTATTCAGGAGGTCTGGAGATACGCAGTATTTT
TRBJ1-1,.,.,TRBV25-1,CASSVSGGKTEAFF,TGTGCCAGCAGTGTTTCGGGGGGGAAGACTGAAGCTTTCTTT
TRBJ2-4,.,.,TRBV7-2,CASSLADGEGNIQYF,TGTGCCAGCAGCTTAGCTGACGGTGAGGGCAACATTCAGTACTTC
TRBJ2-5,TRBD2,.,TRBV7-6,CASSPKRLAGGVDGTQYF,TGTGCCAGCAGCCCGAAGCGACTAGCGGGAGGAGTAGACGGGACCCAGTACTTC
TRBJ2-1,TRBD1,.,TRBV9,CASSVGTGPYNEQFF,TGTGCCAGCAGCGTCGGGACAGGGCCCTACAATGAGCAGTTCTTC
TRBJ2-7,TRBD1,.,TRBV19,CATRSRQGESYEQYF,TGTGCCACTAGGTCGCGACAGGGGGAAAGCTACGAGCAGTACTTC
TRBJ1-2,TRBD1,.,TRBV10-3,CAISAGTAANYGYTF,TGTGCCATCAGTGCGGGGACAGCCGCTAACTATGGCTACACCTTC
TRBJ2-7,.,many,TRBV2,CASRGNRVGPSYEQYF,TGTGCCAGCAGAGGCAACAGGGTCGGTCCTTCCTACGAGCAGTACTTC
TRBJ1-2,TRBD1,.,TRBV7-6,CASSPTSGGTNGYTF,TGTGCCAGCAGCCCAACGTCAGGGGGGACGAATGGCTACACCTTC
TRBJ2-5,TRBD2,.,TRBV19,CASSIASGSGETQYF,TGTGCCAGTAGTATCGCTAGCGGGAGTGGTGAGACCCAGTACTTC
TRBJ2-1,TRBD1,.,TRBV7-9,CASSPWTGGLDEQFF,TGTGCCAGCAGCCCATGGACAGGGGGATTAGATGAGCAGTTCTTC
TRBJ2-1,.,.,TRBV27,CASSSMAWDTSYNEQFF,TGTGCCAGCAGTTCAATGGCTTGGGACACCTCCTACAATGAGCAGTTCTTC
TRBJ2-6,.,.,TRBV27,CASSSQGFSGANVLTF,TGTGCCAGCAGTTCCCAGGGATTCTCTGGGGCCAACGTCCTGACTTTC
TRBJ2-5,TRBD2,.,TRBV30,CAWTETSGGETQYF,TGTGCCTGGACCGAGACTAGCGGGGGGGAGACCCAGTACTTC
TRBJ2-1,TRBD1,.,TRBV27,CASRLTPPGQGVDEQFF,TGTGCCAGCAGACTAACCCCTCCGGGACAGGGGGTCGATGAGCAGTTCTTC
TRBJ2-7,.,.,TRBV30,CAWSPEGARGWYEQYF,TGTGCCTGGAGCCCAGAGGGAGCTCGAGGGTGGTACGAGCAGTACTTC